This T cell receptor beta chain originates from a study of shared clonotypes between healthy human individuals. The replicate PCRs on unsorted PBMC were given 300 ng DNA, which is 25,000 to 35,000 T cell genomes. The table came from immunoSEQ multiplex PCR; TCRdb's copy has only in-frame clones and leaves some out. The sample comprises some 530,000 clones, roughly 80% of which are singletons, and 12% rests with the top ten. Deletions cut 4 bases from V and 4 bases from J, with 13 bases between. The CDR3 consists of 14 residues. Germline assignment: CDR1 SGHDT and CDR2 YYEEEE. Unsorted samples relied on tens of millions of PBMCs, which served as the source of genomic DNA.

Material: PBMCs. The sequence was obtained from a woman between 40 and 50 years old in good health. Some clones in this sample may be carry-over from other donors' samples. J is TRBJ2-3 and V is TRBV5-6, with D perhaps TRBD1 or TRBD2 (5 bases each). The CDR3 region is CASSPVGVADTQYF. The CDR3 DNA sequence: TGTGCCAGCAGCCCCGTGGGGGTGGCAGATACGCAGTATTTT.